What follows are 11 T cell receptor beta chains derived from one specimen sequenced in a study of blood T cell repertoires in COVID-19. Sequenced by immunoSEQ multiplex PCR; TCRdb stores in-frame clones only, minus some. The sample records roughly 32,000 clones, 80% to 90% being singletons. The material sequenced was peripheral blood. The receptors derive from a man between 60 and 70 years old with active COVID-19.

In DNA form, the CDR3 reads TGCGCCAGCAGCCAAGAGTCTAGCGTAGCCTACGAGCAGTACTTC. It specifies CASSQESSVAYEQYF. The chain uses TRBV4-3 and TRBJ2-7, with D possibly matching TRBD2 (6 bases). The CDR3 is 15 residues long. In germline, CDR1 is LGHNA, CDR2 YSLEER. Trimming stripped 0 bases from V and 2 bases from J, with 11 bases between.

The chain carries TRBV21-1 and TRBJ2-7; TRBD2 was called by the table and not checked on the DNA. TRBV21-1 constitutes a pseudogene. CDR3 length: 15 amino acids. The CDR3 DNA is TGTGCCAGAAGATCCGCGGACCACGGGACCTACGAGCAGTACTTC. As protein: CARRSADHGTYEQYF.

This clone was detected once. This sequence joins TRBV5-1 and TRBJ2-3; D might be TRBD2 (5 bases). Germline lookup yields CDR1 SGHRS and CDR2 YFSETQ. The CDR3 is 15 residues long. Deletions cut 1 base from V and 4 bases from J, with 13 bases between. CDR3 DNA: TGCGCCAGCAGCTTGTTGGGCAGGACTGCAGATACGCAGTATTTT. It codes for CASSLLGRTADTQYF.

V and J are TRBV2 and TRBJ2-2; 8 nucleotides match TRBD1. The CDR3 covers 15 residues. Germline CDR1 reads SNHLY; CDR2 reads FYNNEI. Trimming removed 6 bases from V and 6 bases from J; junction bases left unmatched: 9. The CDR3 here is CASRSGTGTSGELFF. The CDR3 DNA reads TGTGCCAGCAGATCCGGGACAGGAACCTCCGGGGAGCTGTTTTTT.

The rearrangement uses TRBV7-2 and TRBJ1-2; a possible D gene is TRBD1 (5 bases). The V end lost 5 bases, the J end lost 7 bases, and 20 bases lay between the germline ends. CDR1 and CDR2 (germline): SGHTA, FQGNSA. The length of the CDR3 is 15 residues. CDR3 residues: CASSARWDPGGGYTF. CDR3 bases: TGTGCCAGCAGCGCCAGATGGGACCCCGGGGGTGGCTACACCTTC.

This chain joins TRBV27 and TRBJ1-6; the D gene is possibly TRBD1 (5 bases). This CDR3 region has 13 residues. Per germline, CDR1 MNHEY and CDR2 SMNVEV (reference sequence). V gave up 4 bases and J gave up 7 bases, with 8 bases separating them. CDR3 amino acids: CASSYDSNSPLHF. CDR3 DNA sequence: TGTGCCAGCAGTTATGACAGCAATTCACCCCTCCACTTT.

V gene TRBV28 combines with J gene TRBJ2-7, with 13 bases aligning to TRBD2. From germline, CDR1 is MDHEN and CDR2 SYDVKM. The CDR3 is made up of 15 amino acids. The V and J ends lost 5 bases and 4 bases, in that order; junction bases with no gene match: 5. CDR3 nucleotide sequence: TGTGCCAGCAGTCCGTGGACTAGCGGGAGTTACGAGCAGTACTTC. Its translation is CASSPWTSGSYEQYF.

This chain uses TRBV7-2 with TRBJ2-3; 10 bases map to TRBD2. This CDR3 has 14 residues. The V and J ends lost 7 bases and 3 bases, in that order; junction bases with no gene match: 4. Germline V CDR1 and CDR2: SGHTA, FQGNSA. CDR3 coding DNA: TGTGCCAGCAACCCGGGACTAGCGACAGATACGCAGTATTTT. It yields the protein CASNPGLATDTQYF.

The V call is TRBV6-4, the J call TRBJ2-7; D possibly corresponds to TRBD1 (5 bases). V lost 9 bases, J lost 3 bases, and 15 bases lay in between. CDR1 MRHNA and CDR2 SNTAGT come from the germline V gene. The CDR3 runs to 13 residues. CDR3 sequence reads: CASAQAQGYEQYF. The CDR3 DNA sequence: TGTGCCAGTGCCCAGGCGCAGGGCTACGAGCAGTACTTC.

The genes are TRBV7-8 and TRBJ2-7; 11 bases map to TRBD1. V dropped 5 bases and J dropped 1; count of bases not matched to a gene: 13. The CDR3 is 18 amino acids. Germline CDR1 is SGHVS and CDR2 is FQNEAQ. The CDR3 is CASSPPLRTGGLSYEQYF. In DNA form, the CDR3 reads TGTGCCAGCAGCCCACCCCTCCGGACAGGGGGCCTTTCCTACGAGCAGTACTTC.

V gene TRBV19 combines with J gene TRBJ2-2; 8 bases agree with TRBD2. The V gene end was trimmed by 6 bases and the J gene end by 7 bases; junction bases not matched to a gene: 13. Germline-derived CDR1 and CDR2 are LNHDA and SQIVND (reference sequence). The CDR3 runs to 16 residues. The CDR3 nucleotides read TGTGCCAGTAGGCTAAGGGGACTAGGCCATGGCGGGGAGCTGTTTTTT. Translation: CASRLRGLGHGGELFF.